One T cell receptor beta chain is described in this entry. The antigen is unknown. These data belong to a study of cytomegalovirus exposure and HLA in healthy donors. The assay was immunoSEQ multiplex PCR, and TCRdb's table has in-frame clones only and misses some. The sample consists of roughly 130,000 clones, about nine tenths of them appearing once. This CDR3 is built from 14 residues. Germline lookup yields CDR1 SGHKS and CDR2 YYEKEE (reference sequence). Trimming cost V 2 bases and J 12 bases, with 18 bases left between them. Broader study findings: Rarity marked most TCR sequences, yet some public TCRs occurred in many donors.

This chain uses TRBV5-5 with TRBJ2-1, with D hard to call. The source is a man aged 25-45 years in good health and CMV-seronegative. Sample: PBMCs. CDR3 nucleotide sequence: TGTGCCAGCAGCTTAAACCCTCTCACATCGGGGCAGTTCTTC. Translated, it gives CASSLNPLTSGQFF.